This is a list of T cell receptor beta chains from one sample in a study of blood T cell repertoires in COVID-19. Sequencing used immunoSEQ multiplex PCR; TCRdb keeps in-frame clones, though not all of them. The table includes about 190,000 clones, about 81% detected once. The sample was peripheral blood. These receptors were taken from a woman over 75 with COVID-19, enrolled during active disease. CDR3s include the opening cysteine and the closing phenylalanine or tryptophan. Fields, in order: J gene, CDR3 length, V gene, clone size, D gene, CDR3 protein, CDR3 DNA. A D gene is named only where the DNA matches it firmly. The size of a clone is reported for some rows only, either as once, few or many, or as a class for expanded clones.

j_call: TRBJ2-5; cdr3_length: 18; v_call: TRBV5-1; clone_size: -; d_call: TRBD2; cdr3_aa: CASSRRLAGGRGPETQYF; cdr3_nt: TGCGCCAGCAGCCGCCGACTAGCGGGGGGTCGAGGGCCAGAGACCCAGTACTTC
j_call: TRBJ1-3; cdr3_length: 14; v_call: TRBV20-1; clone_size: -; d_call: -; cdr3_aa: CSASKGAFSNTIYF; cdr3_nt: TGCAGTGCTAGTAAAGGGGCCTTTTCAAACACCATATATTTT
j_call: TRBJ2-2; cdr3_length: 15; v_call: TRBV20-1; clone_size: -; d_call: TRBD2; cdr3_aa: CSASGGSGRAGELFF; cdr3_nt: TGCAGTGCTAGTGGTGGGAGCGGGAGGGCCGGGGAGCTGTTTTTT
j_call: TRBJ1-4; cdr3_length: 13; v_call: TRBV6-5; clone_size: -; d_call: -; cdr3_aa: CASTRQRNEKLFF; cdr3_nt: TGTGCCAGCACTCGACAGCGTAATGAAAAACTGTTTTTT
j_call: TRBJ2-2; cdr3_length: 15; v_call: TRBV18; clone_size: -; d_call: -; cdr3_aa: CASSPHEAHTGELFF; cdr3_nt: TGTGCCAGCTCACCACACGAAGCGCACACCGGGGAGCTGTTTTTT
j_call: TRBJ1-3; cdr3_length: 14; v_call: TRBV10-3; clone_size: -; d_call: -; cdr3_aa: CAIRSEGVGNTIYF; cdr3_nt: TGTGCCATCAGGTCGGAGGGTGTGGGAAACACCATATATTTT
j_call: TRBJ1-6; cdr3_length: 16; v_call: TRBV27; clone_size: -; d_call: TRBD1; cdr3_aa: CASGTGTGSYNSPLHF; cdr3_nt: TGTGCCAGCGGGACCGGGACAGGGTCCTATAATTCACCCCTCCACTTT
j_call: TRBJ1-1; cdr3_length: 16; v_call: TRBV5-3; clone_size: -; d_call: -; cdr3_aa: CARSLTRSGLNTEAFF; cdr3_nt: TGTGCCAGAAGCTTGACGAGGTCGGGATTGAACACTGAAGCTTTCTTT
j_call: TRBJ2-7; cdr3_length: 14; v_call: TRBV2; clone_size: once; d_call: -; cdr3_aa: CASRSGGTYYEQYF; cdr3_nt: TGTGCCAGCCGGAGCGGAGGGACCTACTACGAGCAGTACTTC
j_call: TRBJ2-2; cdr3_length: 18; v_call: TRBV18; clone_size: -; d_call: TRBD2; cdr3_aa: CASSPFPGLAGNTGELFF; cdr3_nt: TGTGCCAGCTCACCATTCCCGGGACTAGCGGGGAACACCGGGGAGCTGTTTTTT
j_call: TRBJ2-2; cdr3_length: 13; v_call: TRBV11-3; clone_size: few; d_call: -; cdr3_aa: CASSVDSTGELFF; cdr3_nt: TGTGCCAGCAGCGTGGACAGCACCGGGGAGCTGTTTTTT
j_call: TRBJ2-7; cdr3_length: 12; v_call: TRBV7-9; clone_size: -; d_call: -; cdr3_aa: CASSLDRLEQYF; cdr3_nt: TGTGCCAGCAGCCTAGACAGGTTGGAGCAGTACTTC
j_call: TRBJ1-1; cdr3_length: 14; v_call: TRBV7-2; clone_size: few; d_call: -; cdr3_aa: CASSLQGWGTEAFF; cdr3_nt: TGTGCCAGCAGCTTGCAGGGATGGGGCACTGAAGCTTTCTTT
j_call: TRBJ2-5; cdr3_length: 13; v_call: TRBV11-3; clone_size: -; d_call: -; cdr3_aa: CASSLVAVGTQYF; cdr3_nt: TGTGCCAGCAGCTTAGTTGCGGTCGGGACCCAGTACTTC
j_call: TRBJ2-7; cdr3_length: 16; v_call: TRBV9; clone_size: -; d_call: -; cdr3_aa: CASSGGLAGLSYEQYF; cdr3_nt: TGTGCCAGCAGCGGCGGTCTGGCGGGCCTATCCTACGAGCAGTACTTC
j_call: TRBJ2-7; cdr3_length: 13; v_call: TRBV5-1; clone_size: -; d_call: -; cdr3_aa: CASSWAISYEQYF; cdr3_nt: TGCGCCAGCAGCTGGGCGATTTCCTACGAGCAGTACTTC
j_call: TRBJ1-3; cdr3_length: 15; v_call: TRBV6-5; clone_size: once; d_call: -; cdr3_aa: CASTPTGTQGNTIYF; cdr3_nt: TGTGCCAGCACCCCAACAGGGACCCAAGGAAACACCATATATTTT
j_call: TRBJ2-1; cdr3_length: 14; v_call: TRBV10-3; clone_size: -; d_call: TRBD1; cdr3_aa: CAIRKTGGLNEQFF; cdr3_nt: TGTGCCATCAGAAAGACAGGGGGCTTAAATGAGCAGTTCTTC
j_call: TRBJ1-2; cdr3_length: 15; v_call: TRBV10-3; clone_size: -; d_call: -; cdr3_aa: CAISEYREENYGYTF; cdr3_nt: TGTGCCATCAGTGAGTACAGGGAAGAGAACTATGGCTACACCTTC
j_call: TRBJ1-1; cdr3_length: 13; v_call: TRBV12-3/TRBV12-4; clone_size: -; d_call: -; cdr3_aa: CASSIQEGTEAFF; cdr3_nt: TGTGCCAGCAGTATCCAGGAGGGCACTGAAGCTTTCTTT
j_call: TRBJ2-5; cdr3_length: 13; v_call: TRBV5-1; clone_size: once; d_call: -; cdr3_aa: CASSRDIQETQYF; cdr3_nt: TGCGCCAGTTCAAGGGACATACAAGAGACCCAGTACTTC
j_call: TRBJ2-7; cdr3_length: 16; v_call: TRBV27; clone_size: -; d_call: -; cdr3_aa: CASSPSVRGSSYEQYF; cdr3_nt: TGTGCCAGCAGTCCCTCTGTGCGGGGAAGCTCCTACGAGCAGTACTTC
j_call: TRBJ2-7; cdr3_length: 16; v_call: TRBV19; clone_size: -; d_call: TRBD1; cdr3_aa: CASRSTAVGTGREQYF; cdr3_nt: TGTGCCAGTAGATCCACGGCTGTTGGGACAGGGCGGGAGCAGTACTTC
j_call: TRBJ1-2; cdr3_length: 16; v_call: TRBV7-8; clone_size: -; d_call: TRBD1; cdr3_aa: CASSLSLRTGVYGYTF; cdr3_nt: TGTGCCAGCAGCTTATCCCTCCGGACAGGGGTCTATGGCTACACCTTC
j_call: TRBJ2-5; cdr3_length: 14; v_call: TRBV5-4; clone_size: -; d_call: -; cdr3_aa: CASSFAGYQETQYF; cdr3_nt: TGTGCCAGCAGCTTCGCAGGATACCAAGAGACCCAGTACTTC
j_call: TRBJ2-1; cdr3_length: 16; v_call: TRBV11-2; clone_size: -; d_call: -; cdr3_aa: CASSLAAGQHYNEQFF; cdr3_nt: TGTGCCAGCAGCTTAGCCGCGGGACAGCACTACAATGAGCAGTTCTTC
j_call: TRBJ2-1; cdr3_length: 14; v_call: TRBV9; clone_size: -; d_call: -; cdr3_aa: CASSVDIAADEQFF; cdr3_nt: TGTGCCAGCAGCGTAGACATAGCGGCGGATGAGCAGTTCTTC
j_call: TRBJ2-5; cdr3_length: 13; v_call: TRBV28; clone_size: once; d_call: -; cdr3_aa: CASSTGWSETQYF; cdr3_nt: TGTGCCAGCAGCACAGGGTGGTCAGAGACCCAGTACTTC
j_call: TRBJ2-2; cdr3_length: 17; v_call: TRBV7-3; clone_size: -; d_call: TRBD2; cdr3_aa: CASSLGGLAGNTGELFF; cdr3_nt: TGTGCCAGCAGCTTAGGGGGACTAGCGGGGAACACCGGGGAGCTGTTTTTT
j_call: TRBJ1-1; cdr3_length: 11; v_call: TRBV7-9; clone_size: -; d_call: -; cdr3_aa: CASSAVADPFF; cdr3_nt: TGTGCCAGCAGCGCGGTGGCCGACCCTTTCTTT
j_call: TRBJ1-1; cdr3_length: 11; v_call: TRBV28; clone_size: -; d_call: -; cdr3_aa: CASTDRRVAFF; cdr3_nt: TGTGCCAGCACCGACAGGCGGGTGGCTTTCTTT
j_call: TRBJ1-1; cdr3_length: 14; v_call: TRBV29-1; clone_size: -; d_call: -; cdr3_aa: CSVEDSGRNTEAFF; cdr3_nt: TGCAGCGTTGAAGATTCGGGGAGGAACACTGAAGCTTTCTTT
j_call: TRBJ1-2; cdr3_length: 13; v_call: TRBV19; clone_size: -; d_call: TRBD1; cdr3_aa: CASYTGTGNGYTF; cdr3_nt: TGTGCCAGTTATACCGGGACAGGGAACGGCTACACCTTC
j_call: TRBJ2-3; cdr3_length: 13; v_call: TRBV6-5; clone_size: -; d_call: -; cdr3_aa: CASSLGGRDTQYF; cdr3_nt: TGTGCCAGCAGCCTCGGGGGGCGGGATACGCAGTATTTT
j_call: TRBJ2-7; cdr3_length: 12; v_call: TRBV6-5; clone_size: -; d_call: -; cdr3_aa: CASCGLSYEQYF; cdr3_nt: TGTGCCAGCTGCGGACTTTCCTACGAGCAGTACTTC
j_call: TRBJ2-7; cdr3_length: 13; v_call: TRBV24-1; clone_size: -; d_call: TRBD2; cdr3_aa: CATGPAGGSEQYF; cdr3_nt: TGTGCCACCGGTCCCGCGGGAGGCTCCGAGCAGTACTTC
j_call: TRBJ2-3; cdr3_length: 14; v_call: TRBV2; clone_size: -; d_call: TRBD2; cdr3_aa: CASPLAGGPDTQYF; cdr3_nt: TGTGCCAGCCCCTTAGCGGGAGGTCCAGATACGCAGTATTTT
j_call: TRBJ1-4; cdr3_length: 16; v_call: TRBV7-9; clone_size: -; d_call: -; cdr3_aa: CASSLSRYGLGEKLFF; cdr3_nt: TGTGCCAGCAGCTTATCTCGCTACGGGTTGGGTGAAAAACTGTTTTTT
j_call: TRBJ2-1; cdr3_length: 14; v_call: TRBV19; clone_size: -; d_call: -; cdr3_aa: CASKFGGSYNEQFF; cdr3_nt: TGTGCCAGTAAATTTGGCGGCTCCTACAATGAGCAGTTCTTC
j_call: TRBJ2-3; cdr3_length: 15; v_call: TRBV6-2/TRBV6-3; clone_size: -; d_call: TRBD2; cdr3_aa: CASSYFSGGADTQYF; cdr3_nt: TGTGCCAGCAGTTACTTTAGCGGGGGGGCAGATACGCAGTATTTT
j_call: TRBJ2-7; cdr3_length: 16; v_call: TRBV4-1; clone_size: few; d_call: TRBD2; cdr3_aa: CASSQDIAGPPSEQYF; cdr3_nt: TGCGCCAGCAGCCAAGATATAGCGGGACCTCCGTCCGAGCAGTACTTC
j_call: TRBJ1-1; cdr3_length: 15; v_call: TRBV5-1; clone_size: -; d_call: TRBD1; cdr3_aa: CASSSVDRGNTEAFF; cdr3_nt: TGCGCCAGCAGCTCAGTAGACAGGGGGAACACTGAAGCTTTCTTT
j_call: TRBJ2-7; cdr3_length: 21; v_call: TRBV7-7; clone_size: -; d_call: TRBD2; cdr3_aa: CASSFPGTSGGHPISSYEQYF; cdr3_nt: TGTGCCAGCAGCTTCCCCGGGACTAGCGGGGGCCATCCCATTAGCTCCTACGAGCAGTACTTC
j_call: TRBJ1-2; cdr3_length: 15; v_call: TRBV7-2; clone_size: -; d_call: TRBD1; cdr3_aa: CASSLQGASGYGYTF; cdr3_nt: TGTGCCAGCAGCTTACAGGGGGCTTCGGGGTATGGCTACACCTTC
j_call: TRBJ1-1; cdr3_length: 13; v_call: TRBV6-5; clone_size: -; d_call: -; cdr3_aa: CASSAGLYGEAFF; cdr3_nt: TGTGCCAGCAGCGCAGGACTCTACGGTGAAGCTTTCTTT
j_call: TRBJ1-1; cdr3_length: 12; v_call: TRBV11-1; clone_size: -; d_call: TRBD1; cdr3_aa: CASSWDRQEAFF; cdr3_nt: TGTGCCAGCAGCTGGGACAGGCAAGAAGCTTTCTTT
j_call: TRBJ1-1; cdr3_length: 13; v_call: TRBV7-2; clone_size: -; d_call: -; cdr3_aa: CASRPTRNTEAFF; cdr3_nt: TGTGCCAGCAGACCGACAAGGAACACTGAAGCTTTCTTT
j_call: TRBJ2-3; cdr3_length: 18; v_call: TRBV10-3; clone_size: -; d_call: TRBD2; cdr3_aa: CAISESKNSGSGTDTQYF; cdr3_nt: TGTGCCATCAGTGAATCCAAAAACAGCGGGAGCGGAACAGATACGCAGTATTTT
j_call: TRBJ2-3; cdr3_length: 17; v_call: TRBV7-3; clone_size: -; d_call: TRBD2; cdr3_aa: CASSPGLAGGRTDTQYF; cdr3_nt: TGTGCCAGCAGCCCAGGACTAGCGGGGGGGCGGACAGATACGCAGTATTTT
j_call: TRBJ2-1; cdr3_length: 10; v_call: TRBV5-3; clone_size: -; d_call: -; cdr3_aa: CARSPGGRFF; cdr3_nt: TGTGCCAGAAGCCCCGGGGGGCGGTTCTTC
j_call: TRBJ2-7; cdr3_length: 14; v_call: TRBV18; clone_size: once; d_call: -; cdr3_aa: CASSPQGDRYEQYF; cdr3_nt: TGTGCCAGCTCACCACAGGGAGACAGGTACGAGCAGTACTTC
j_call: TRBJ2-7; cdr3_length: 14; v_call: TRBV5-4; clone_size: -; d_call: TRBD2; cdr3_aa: CASSLAGLADEQYF; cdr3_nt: TGTGCCAGCAGCTTGGCGGGACTAGCGGACGAGCAGTACTTC
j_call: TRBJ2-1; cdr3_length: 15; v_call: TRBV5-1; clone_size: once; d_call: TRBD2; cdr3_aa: CASSFPAGAYNEQFF; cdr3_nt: TGCGCCAGCAGCTTCCCAGCGGGGGCCTACAATGAGCAGTTCTTC
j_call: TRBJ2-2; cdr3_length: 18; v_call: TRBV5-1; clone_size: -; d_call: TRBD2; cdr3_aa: CASSWGLAGGPSTGELFF; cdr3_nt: TGCGCCAGCAGCTGGGGACTAGCGGGAGGGCCCTCGACCGGGGAGCTGTTTTTT